This T cell receptor beta chain originates from a study of T cell responses to AZD1222 COVID-19 vaccine. Study context: Second-dose recipients at about 4 or about 12 weeks were treated as one pooled group. Study results and caveats: Close to half of all spike-specific TCRs reportedly target regions of the variants that are unmutated. The donor cohort was predominantly white British with a female majority, and clonal diversity may have been underestimated. The study found vaccine-associated CD4 TCRs spanning spike, dominant at 160-218 and 743-854.

The protocol was immunoSEQ multiplex PCR, while the TCRdb copy is restricted to in-frame clones and leaves out a portion. The sample records 73,000 or so clones, approximately 85% being singletons. This CDR3 contains 15 residues. The junction had 12 bases not matched to a gene; V was cut back by 6 bases and J by 6 bases. CDR1 and CDR2 from the germline V gene are MNHEY and SMNVEV (reference sequence). With regard to this clone: Its antigen is still unknown.

The sequencing here drew on peripheral blood, taken on day 0 of AZD1222 vaccination. V is TRBV27 and J is TRBJ1-2, with 8 bases lining up with TRBD1. The receptor was isolated from an adult in good health. CDR3 protein: CASRLGQGERNGYTF. CDR3 in DNA: TGTGCCAGCAGACTTGGACAGGGTGAGAGGAATGGCTACACCTTC.